The rows below give T cell receptor beta chains drawn from one sample of a study of shared clonotypes between healthy human individuals. Sequencing used immunoSEQ multiplex PCR; TCRdb keeps in-frame clones, though not all of them. The repertoire holds approximately 720,000 clones, 60% to 80% seen once, with about 1.7% in the top ten. Input material: memory CD4+ T cells sorted from blood. The receptors were gathered from a woman aged 25 to 39 in good health. Both conserved end residues are part of each CDR3. D genes are given only for firm matches. Size values are once, few and many counts, or a class for expanded clones, and some rows have none.

j_gene: TRBJ2-1
v_gene: TRBV11-2
abundance: few
d_gene: TRBD2
CDR3nt: TGTGCCAGCAGCTTCTTTAGCGGGGGAGACAATGAGCAGTTCTTC
CDR3aa: CASSFFSGGDNEQFF

j_gene: TRBJ1-1
v_gene: TRBV2
abundance: NA
d_gene: NA
CDR3nt: TGTGCCAGCAGCTTTCTTGGGGAGAACACTGAAGCTTTCTTT
CDR3aa: CASSFLGENTEAFF

j_gene: TRBJ1-4
v_gene: TRBV29-1
abundance: NA
d_gene: NA
CDR3nt: TGCAGCGTTCAGGGGCCGGGTGAAAAACTGTTTTTT
CDR3aa: CSVQGPGEKLFF

j_gene: TRBJ2-1
v_gene: TRBV6-6
abundance: NA
d_gene: TRBD1
CDR3nt: TGTGCCAGCAGTTCCCCGGGACAGGGGAACAATGAGCAGTTCTTC
CDR3aa: CASSSPGQGNNEQFF

j_gene: TRBJ2-7
v_gene: TRBV2
abundance: NA
d_gene: NA
CDR3nt: TGTGCCAGCAGAAGCGGGCGTCCCTACGAGCAGTACTTC
CDR3aa: CASRSGRPYEQYF

j_gene: TRBJ1-3
v_gene: TRBV5-1
abundance: NA
d_gene: TRBD1
CDR3nt: TGCGCCTCATACCGGGACAGGGGCGCTGGAAACACCATATATTTT
CDR3aa: CASYRDRGAGNTIYF

j_gene: TRBJ2-7
v_gene: TRBV25-1
abundance: NA
d_gene: NA
CDR3nt: TGTGCCAGCAGTCGCGGCAGCTACGAGCAGTACTTC
CDR3aa: CASSRGSYEQYF

j_gene: TRBJ1-1
v_gene: TRBV7-2
abundance: NA
d_gene: NA
CDR3nt: TGTGCCAGCAGCTTAGGTGGAGTAGCGGTCGTGAACACTGAAGCTTTCTTT
CDR3aa: CASSLGGVAVVNTEAFF

j_gene: TRBJ2-7
v_gene: TRBV6-1
abundance: NA
d_gene: NA
CDR3nt: TGTGCCAGCGCCCCTAGAACAGAGTCCTACGAGCAGTACTTC
CDR3aa: CASAPRTESYEQYF

j_gene: TRBJ2-7
v_gene: TRBV2
abundance: NA
d_gene: NA
CDR3nt: TGTGCCAGCGGGGCGGCCGGAGCATACGAGCAGTACTTC
CDR3aa: CASGAAGAYEQYF

j_gene: TRBJ2-1
v_gene: TRBV19
abundance: NA
d_gene: NA
CDR3nt: TGTGCCAGTGGGTTTAAGGTGACCTACAATGAGCAGTTCTTC
CDR3aa: CASGFKVTYNEQFF

j_gene: TRBJ2-7
v_gene: TRBV10-1
abundance: few
d_gene: NA
CDR3nt: TGCGCCAGCAGTGAGTCGAGAATTGGCGGATCAAGCTCCTACGAGCAGTACTTC
CDR3aa: CASSESRIGGSSSYEQYF

j_gene: TRBJ2-2
v_gene: TRBV5-4
abundance: NA
d_gene: NA
CDR3nt: TGTGCCAGCAGCGGGGGGACAGTTAACACCGGGGAGCTGTTTTTT
CDR3aa: CASSGGTVNTGELFF

j_gene: TRBJ2-1
v_gene: TRBV5-6
abundance: NA
d_gene: NA
CDR3nt: TGTGCCAGCAGCTTGAGAGCGCCGGGAGATCGGAGGCAGTTCTTC
CDR3aa: CASSLRAPGDRRQFF

j_gene: TRBJ2-4
v_gene: TRBV6-6
abundance: NA
d_gene: NA
CDR3nt: TGTGCCAGCAGTTACAGGGAGACTAAAAACATTCAGTACTTC
CDR3aa: CASSYRETKNIQYF

j_gene: TRBJ2-2
v_gene: TRBV18
abundance: NA
d_gene: TRBD1
CDR3nt: TGTGCCAGCTCACCACAGGGACAGTACACCGGGGAGCTGTTTTTT
CDR3aa: CASSPQGQYTGELFF

j_gene: TRBJ2-7
v_gene: TRBV10-1
abundance: NA
d_gene: TRBD2
CDR3nt: TGCGCCAGCAGCTCCACCACTCACGGGACTAGCGGGTGGAAGATTTACGAGCAGTACTTC
CDR3aa: CASSSTTHGTSGWKIYEQYF

j_gene: TRBJ2-1
v_gene: TRBV5-1
abundance: NA
d_gene: TRBD1
CDR3nt: TGCGCCAGCAGCTCAACTTTCACAGGGGGCGATGAGCAGTTCTTC
CDR3aa: CASSSTFTGGDEQFF

j_gene: TRBJ2-2
v_gene: TRBV7-9
abundance: NA
d_gene: TRBD1
CDR3nt: TGTGCCAGCAGCCCAAGGGACAGGGTACTCACCGGGGAGCTGTTTTTT
CDR3aa: CASSPRDRVLTGELFF

j_gene: TRBJ2-2
v_gene: TRBV5-1
abundance: NA
d_gene: NA
CDR3nt: TGCGCCAGCAGCTTGGCTAGGGTCACCGGGGAGCTGTTTTTT
CDR3aa: CASSLARVTGELFF

j_gene: TRBJ2-5
v_gene: TRBV18
abundance: once
d_gene: TRBD2
CDR3nt: TGTGCCAGCTCAGGGGGACTAGGGGAGACCCAGTACTTC
CDR3aa: CASSGGLGETQYF

j_gene: TRBJ2-1
v_gene: TRBV5-1
abundance: NA
d_gene: TRBD1
CDR3nt: TGCGCCAGCAGCCACCGGGACAGTACTAGTCTCGATGAGCAGTTCTTC
CDR3aa: CASSHRDSTSLDEQFF

j_gene: TRBJ2-3
v_gene: TRBV5-4
abundance: NA
d_gene: NA
CDR3nt: TGTGCCAGCAGCTTGTCCAGGGCCGATACGCAGTATTTT
CDR3aa: CASSLSRADTQYF

j_gene: TRBJ1-5
v_gene: TRBV5-8
abundance: once
d_gene: TRBD1
CDR3nt: TGTGCCAGCGTCCCCGGGGACAGACCCAATCAGCCCCAGCATTTT
CDR3aa: CASVPGDRPNQPQHF

j_gene: TRBJ2-7
v_gene: TRBV7-9
abundance: NA
d_gene: TRBD2
CDR3nt: TGTGCCAGCTCCAGCGGGAGCTTCGGCGAGCAGTACTTC
CDR3aa: CASSSGSFGEQYF

j_gene: TRBJ1-5
v_gene: TRBV6-1
abundance: NA
d_gene: TRBD1
CDR3nt: TGTGCCAGCAGTGAACGATTTCAGGGGGTAGGTCAGCCCCAGCATTTT
CDR3aa: CASSERFQGVGQPQHF

j_gene: TRBJ1-5
v_gene: TRBV7-2
abundance: NA
d_gene: NA
CDR3nt: TGTGCCAGCAGCCCCAACGAATTTCAGCCCCAGCATTTT
CDR3aa: CASSPNEFQPQHF

j_gene: TRBJ2-7
v_gene: TRBV6-4
abundance: NA
d_gene: TRBD2
CDR3nt: TGTGCTCCTAGAGGGCTAGCGGGATGTTTTAGGCACGAGCAGTACTTC
CDR3aa: CAPRGLAGCFRHEQYF

j_gene: TRBJ1-2
v_gene: TRBV2
abundance: few
d_gene: TRBD1
CDR3nt: TGTGCCAGCACCGATCAGGGGGCGCAATATGGCTACACCTTC
CDR3aa: CASTDQGAQYGYTF

j_gene: TRBJ2-7
v_gene: TRBV18
abundance: NA
d_gene: NA
CDR3nt: TGTGCCAGCTCACTTGGCGGAGGGGGGCTATACGAGCAGTACTTC
CDR3aa: CASSLGGGGLYEQYF

j_gene: TRBJ2-3
v_gene: TRBV2
abundance: NA
d_gene: TRBD1
CDR3nt: TGTGCCAGCAGCGGACAGGTTCACACAGATACGCAGTATTTT
CDR3aa: CASSGQVHTDTQYF

j_gene: TRBJ2-7
v_gene: TRBV5-1
abundance: NA
d_gene: TRBD1
CDR3nt: TGCGCCAGCAGCCTACGACAGGGTACCTACGAGCAGTACTTC
CDR3aa: CASSLRQGTYEQYF

j_gene: TRBJ2-7
v_gene: TRBV7-2
abundance: many
d_gene: TRBD2
CDR3nt: TGTGCCAGCAGCAGAACTAGCGGGGCAAGCTCCTACGAGCAGTACTTC
CDR3aa: CASSRTSGASSYEQYF

j_gene: TRBJ1-4
v_gene: TRBV19
abundance: once
d_gene: NA
CDR3nt: TGTGCCAGTAGCGGGGGGCAGGCTGCAACTAATGAAAAACTGTTTTTT
CDR3aa: CASSGGQAATNEKLFF

j_gene: TRBJ2-3
v_gene: TRBV9
abundance: NA
d_gene: NA
CDR3nt: TGTGCCAGCAGCGTAGCAGGGTACTCCGGAGATACGCAGTATTTT
CDR3aa: CASSVAGYSGDTQYF

j_gene: TRBJ1-5
v_gene: TRBV19
abundance: NA
d_gene: TRBD1
CDR3nt: TGTGCCAGTAGATCAGGGGGTGAAAATCAGCCCCAGCATTTT
CDR3aa: CASRSGGENQPQHF

j_gene: TRBJ2-5
v_gene: TRBV19
abundance: NA
d_gene: NA
CDR3nt: TGTGCCAGTAGTATCCCGGAGGGCGCGGGGACCCAGTACTTC
CDR3aa: CASSIPEGAGTQYF